The 26 T cell receptor beta chains below were found in one sample sequenced in a study of blood T cell repertoires in COVID-19 (dated by TCRdb to the early 2020s). The library was generated by the immunoSEQ multiplex PCR assay. The immuneACCESS repertoire file appears here via TCRdb, limited to in-frame rearrangements. These files lack a portion of the clones; in checked studies, under half of the deficit traces to unresolved V genes, and the cause of the others is not known. Across this sample there are hundreds of thousands of clones, with more than 75% seen only once. The ten most abundant clones make up about 8% of the sample. The sample taken for sequencing was peripheral blood. The receptor source for this set is a woman aged 50 to 60 who had recovered from COVID-19.

The J gene is TRBJ1-2, the V gene TRBV6-5, with no clear D. The germline gives CDR1 MNHEY, CDR2 SVGAGI. CDR3 length: 14 residues. V dropped 0 bases and J dropped 4 bases, with 9 bases sitting between them. The CDR3: CASSYSQDTYGYTF. The CDR3 DNA is TGTGCCAGCAGTTACTCCCAGGATACCTATGGCTACACCTTC.

V usage is TRBV25-1 and J usage is TRBJ1-1; the match to TRBD1 covers 8 bases. CDR1 is MGHDK and CDR2 is SYGVNS in the germline V gene. This CDR3 region has 15 residues. V trimming: 3 bases; J trimming: 3 bases; junction bases outside the gene matches: 6. As DNA, the CDR3 is TGTGCCAGCAGTGAGAGGGACAGGAAATACACTGAAGCTTTCTTT. It yields the protein CASSERDRKYTEAFF.

The chain is built from TRBV6-2 or TRBV6-3 and TRBJ1-4; D unclear. The germline gives CDR1 MNHEY, CDR2 SVGEGT. The CDR3 is 13 amino acids. Deletions cut 0 bases from V and 13 bases from J, with 12 bases between. The DNA for the CDR3 is TGTGCCAGCAGTTACTCTCTGCCGGCGGGACTGTTTTTT. This gives the protein CASSYSLPAGLFF.

The chain uses TRBV14 and TRBJ1-1; D may be TRBD1 (5 bases). This CDR3 has 17 residues. Germline V lookup: CDR1 SGHDN, CDR2 FVKESK. V was cut by 3 bases and J by 0 bases, with 17 bases left in between. CDR3 DNA sequence: TGTGCCAGCAGCCACCGGGGTACGGGACTGATGAACACTGAAGCTTTCTTT. It codes for CASSHRGTGLMNTEAFF.

This chain uses TRBV27 with TRBJ2-3, with D maybe TRBD1 (5 bases). Germline CDR1 is MNHEY and CDR2 is SMNVEV (reference sequence). The V end was cut by 1 base, the J end by 3 bases, with 14 bases between. The CDR3 has 16 amino acids. In DNA, the CDR3 is TGTGCCAGCAGTTTATATCGGGTCACAGGAACAGATACGCAGTATTTT. This translates into CASSLYRVTGTDTQYF.

The V and J genes are TRBV5-6 and TRBJ2-1, with 12 positions matching TRBD2. The CDR3 consists of 15 residues. Trimming cost V 4 bases and J 5 bases; bases outside gene matches: 4. Germline V gene data show CDR1 as SGHDT and CDR2 as YYEEEE. CDR3: CASSPLAGGHNEQFF. As DNA, the CDR3 is TGTGCCAGCAGCCCCCTAGCGGGGGGGCACAATGAGCAGTTCTTC.

For the CDR3, the DNA is TGTGCCAGCAGTTACGCGGGGCTTGAGCAGTTCTTC. This codes for CASSYAGLEQFF. V is TRBV6-2 or TRBV6-3 and J is TRBJ2-1, with D perhaps matching TRBD2 (6 bases). The V and J ends lost 2 bases and 9 bases respectively, with 8 bases between them. Germline assignment: CDR1 MNHEY and CDR2 SVGEGT. The CDR3 is made up of 12 amino acids.

This chain links TRBV30 with TRBJ2-2, with D perhaps TRBD2 (6 bases). Trimming removed 2 bases from V and 5 bases from J, with 12 bases in between. Germline V gene lookup returns CDR1 GTSNPN and CDR2 SVGIG (reference sequence). This CDR3 contains 14 residues. In DNA form, the CDR3 reads TGTGCCTGGAGTATATTACGGGAGACCGGGGAGCTGTTTTTT. Protein sequence: CAWSILRETGELFF.

The chain couples TRBV30 to TRBJ2-2; unclear D gene. CDR1 is GTSNPN, CDR2 SVGIG, per germline (reference sequence). The CDR3 covers 16 residues. With 2 bases removed from V and 0 bases from J, the gap between germline ends came to 13 bases. CDR3 nucleotides: TGTGCCTGGAGTCGTCAGCCACTATCGAACACCGGGGAGCTGTTTTTT. This codes for CAWSRQPLSNTGELFF.

The rearrangement links TRBV19 to TRBJ2-7, with a possible D match to TRBD2 (5 bases). CDR3 size: 15 residues. V shed 2 bases and J shed 2 bases, with 13 bases lying between them. Germline CDR1 and CDR2: LNHDA and SQIVND (reference sequence). The chain's CDR3 is CASSIKRQAAYEQYF. In DNA, the CDR3 is TGTGCCAGTAGTATAAAGCGGCAGGCCGCCTACGAGCAGTACTTC.

In its sample, this clone was seen a few times. V gene TRBV2 combines with J gene TRBJ1-5; 8 positions agree with TRBD1. This CDR3 region has 15 residues. Germline-derived CDR1 and CDR2 are SNHLY and FYNNEI. J gave up 1 base and V 6 bases, and 5 bases lay outside the gene matches. CDR3: CASSETGVSNQPQHF. The CDR3 nucleotides are TGTGCCAGCAGCGAGACAGGGGTGAGCAATCAGCCCCAGCATTTT.

V is TRBV19 and J is TRBJ1-6; the match to TRBD1 covers 7 bases. Trimming removed 7 bases from V and 9 bases from J; junction bases left unmatched: 9. Germline V gene lookup returns CDR1 LNHDA and CDR2 SQIVND (reference sequence). CDR3 length: 14 residues. The CDR3 is CASKYRGEGSPLHF. CDR3 nucleotides: TGTGCCAGTAAATACAGGGGAGAGGGTTCACCCCTCCACTTT.

V usage is TRBV7-9 and J usage is TRBJ2-5, with a weak D call TRBD1 (5 bases). Germline V CDR1 and CDR2: SEHNR, FQNEAQ (reference sequence). Deletions cut 4 bases from V and 3 bases from J, with 15 bases between. The CDR3 covers 15 residues. The CDR3, as DNA: TGTGCCAGCAGCTCTGTCCGGACGGACAAAGAGACCCAGTACTTC. Translation: CASSSVRTDKETQYF.

This chain joins TRBV4-1 and TRBJ1-6; the D gene is possibly TRBD1 (5 bases). Germline V gene data show CDR1 as MGHRA and CDR2 as YSYEKL. The CDR3 consists of 14 residues. The germline V and J ends were trimmed by 4 bases and 7 bases, with 11 bases remaining between them. CDR3 in DNA: TGCGCCAGCAGCCCCGGACACGGAAATTCACCCCTCCACTTT. Translation gives CASSPGHGNSPLHF.

The chain recombines TRBV27 with TRBJ1-1; TRBD1 might be the D (6 bases). This CDR3 region has 13 residues. Germline-derived CDR1 and CDR2 are MNHEY and SMNVEV (reference sequence). Deletions cut 4 bases from V and 3 bases from J, with 9 bases between. The CDR3 sequence is CASSYAGDTEAFF. CDR3 DNA sequence: TGTGCCAGCAGTTATGCAGGGGACACTGAAGCTTTCTTT.

V is TRBV7-2 and J is TRBJ2-7; 10 bases fit TRBD2. V lost 1 base and J lost 6; bases outside the gene matches: 3. Germline loops: CDR1 SGHTA, CDR2 FQGNSA. The CDR3 sequence is 14 residues long. The CDR3 DNA reads as TGTGCCAGCAGCTTAGTATCTAGCGGGAGCGAGCAGTACTTC. This encodes CASSLVSSGSEQYF.

The chain recombines TRBV12-3 or TRBV12-4 with TRBJ1-1, with no clear D. Trimming removed 5 bases from V and 1 base from J, with 8 bases in between. The CDR3 has 13 residues. The chain's CDR3 is CASSPDKNTEAFF. CDR3 bases: TGTGCCAGCAGTCCAGACAAGAACACTGAAGCTTTCTTT.

The rearrangement links TRBV18 to TRBJ2-7; 10 bases line up with TRBD1. CDR3 length equals 15 residues. Germline CDR1 is KGHSH and CDR2 is LQKENI. Losses at the gene ends were 5 bases for V and 6 bases for J; bases not matched to a gene: 10. CDR3 in amino acids: CASSRIGQGGSEQYF. The CDR3 region has the DNA TGTGCCAGCTCAAGAATCGGACAGGGGGGCTCCGAGCAGTACTTC.

The chain combines TRBV19 with TRBJ1-6; 8 bases match TRBD1. V gave up 7 bases and J gave up 9 bases; unmatched junction bases: 8. The CDR3 has 14 amino acids. Looked up from germline, CDR1 is LNHDA and CDR2 is SQIVND (reference sequence). In DNA, the CDR3 is TGTGCCAGTACTCCCCGCCAGGGGGCTTCACCCCTCCACTTT. It yields the protein CASTPRQGASPLHF. The full variable domain, completed using reference TRBV19 and TRBJ1-6, is DGGITQSPKYLFRKEGQNVTLSCEQNLNHDAMYWYRQDPGQGLRLIYYSQIVNDFQKGDIAEGYSVSREKKESFPLTVTSAQKNPTAFYLCASTPRQGASPLHFGNGTRLTVT.

The table lists this clone with a few counts. This sequence joins TRBV6-2 or TRBV6-3 and TRBJ2-1; TRBD2 is a possible D gene (7 bases). CDR3 length: 18 residues. With 0 bases removed from V and 0 bases from J, the gap between germline ends came to 15 bases. The germline V gene has CDR1 MNHEY and CDR2 SVGEGT. The CDR3 region is CASSYSGGRRSSYNEQFF. In DNA form, the CDR3 reads TGTGCCAGCAGTTACTCGGGGGGGCGGAGGAGCTCCTACAATGAGCAGTTCTTC.

This chain connects TRBV13 to TRBJ1-1; possible D gene TRBD1, 6 bases. The V and J ends lost 4 bases and 5 bases respectively, with 14 bases between them. The CDR3 is 14 amino acids. Per the germline V gene, CDR1 is PRHDT and CDR2 is FYEKMQ (reference sequence). The CDR3 protein is CASSWGGAGTEAFF. CDR3 nucleotide sequence: TGTGCCAGCAGCTGGGGGGGCGCCGGGACTGAAGCTTTCTTT.

Here the CDR3 DNA reads TGTGCTAGTTCAGGGGGGCTCTCTGGAAACACCATATATTTT. This codes for CASSGGLSGNTIYF. The J gene is TRBJ1-3, the V gene TRBV12-5; 7 bases are shared with TRBD1. V was clipped by 8 bases and J by 0 bases; unmatched bases: 4. The CDR3 consists of 14 residues. The germline V gene encodes CDR1 LGHNT and CDR2 FRNRAP.

V and J are TRBV7-9 and TRBJ2-5; 8 bases agree with TRBD2. V lost 3 bases to trimming and J lost 1 base; unmatched junction nucleotides: 4. This CDR3 spans 15 amino acids. Germline CDR1 SEHNR, CDR2 FQNEAQ (reference sequence). The CDR3 DNA reads as TGTGCCAGCAGCTTCGCGGGGGGCCCCCAAGAGACCCAGTACTTC. The encoded protein is CASSFAGGPQETQYF.

V usage is TRBV6-1 and J usage is TRBJ2-1; 7 bases are shared with TRBD2. Germline V CDR1 and CDR2: MNHNS, SASEGT. V gave up 0 bases and J gave up 7 bases; unmatched junction bases: 9. This CDR3 spans 16 amino acids. Here the CDR3 reads CASSEALGGSGNEQFF. The CDR3 bases are TGTGCCAGCAGTGAAGCGCTCGGCGGGAGTGGAAATGAGCAGTTCTTC.

The rearrangement uses TRBV10-2 and TRBJ2-2; 10 bases agree with TRBD1. V shed 6 bases, J shed 7 bases, and the junction held 5 bases outside the gene matches. Germline CDR1 WSHSY, CDR2 SAAADI. CDR3 length equals 14 residues. CDR3: CASRRQGADGELFF. CDR3 bases: TGCGCCAGCAGGAGACAGGGGGCGGACGGGGAGCTGTTTTTT.

CDR3 amino acids: CASSLATTGDTQYF. The DNA for the CDR3 is TGTGCCAGCAGCTTGGCCACTACAGGAGATACGCAGTATTTT. This chain uses TRBV5-5 with TRBJ2-3, with D possibly matching TRBD1 (5 bases). Germline assignment: CDR1 SGHKS and CDR2 YYEKEE (reference sequence). This CDR3 spans 14 amino acids. V was trimmed by 0 bases and J by 5 bases, leaving 10 bases between them.